The 22 T cell receptor beta chains reported below all come from one sample, sequenced in a study of T-cell memory formation after mild COVID-19. Each CDR3 protein gets one entry after TCRdb re-called the 5' RACE reads with MiXCR. The sample lists approximately 150,000 distinct CDR3 sequences, roughly 15% occurring once. Input material: PBMCs or a T cell subset sorted from them (not recorded which). These receptors were collected from an adult woman who had mild COVID-19 (a few samples of this study predate the infection). Cell type and time point are not known.

This chain links TRBV7-2 with TRBJ2-1; maybe TRBD1 (5 bases). V shed 1 base and J shed 5 bases, with 6 bases lying between them. Germline assignment: CDR1 SGHTA and CDR2 FQGNSA. The CDR3 runs 13 residues. The CDR3 nucleotides read TGTGCCAGCAGCTTAGGCAGGGACAATGAGCAGTTCTTC. This gives the protein CASSLGRDNEQFF.

This clonotype was recorded a few times. The chain is built from TRBV12-3 or TRBV12-4 and TRBJ2-7; D might be TRBD1 or TRBD2, each matching 5 bases. This CDR3 has 15 residues. Trimming removed 5 bases at V and 1 base at J, with 15 bases between. DNA of the CDR3: TGTGCCAGCAGTAGGGGCCGAGGGCGTTCCTACGAGCAGTACTTC. Its protein product is CASSRGRGRSYEQYF.

In this sample, this clonotype turned up many times. The chain carries TRBV7-8 and TRBJ2-1, with a tentative D call TRBD2 (5 bases). Between the trimmed V and J ends, which lost 5 bases and 1 base, there was a span of 12 bases. This CDR3 contains 15 residues. Germline lookup yields CDR1 SGHVS and CDR2 FQNEAQ. This chain's CDR3 is CASSLTRGSYNEQFF. CDR3 DNA sequence: TGTGCCAGCAGCCTCACCCGGGGATCCTACAATGAGCAGTTCTTC.

The chain combines TRBV10-3 with TRBJ2-3; D perhaps matches TRBD2 (5 bases). The CDR3 is made up of 13 amino acids. Per germline, CDR1 ENHRY and CDR2 SYGVKD. Trimming removed 2 bases from V and 7 bases from J, with 10 bases in between. This chain's CDR3 is CAISETSGNTQYF. CDR3 coding DNA: TGTGCCATCAGTGAGACGTCCGGGAATACGCAGTATTTT.

The CDR3 nucleotides are TGTGCCAGCAGCGTAGATGGGGGAGGGCCACACGAGCAGTACTTC. This codes for CASSVDGGGPHEQYF. V gene TRBV9 combines with J gene TRBJ2-7; TRBD2 aligns across 7 bases. The length of the CDR3 is 15 residues. Trimming at V came to 0 bases and at J to 5 bases, leaving 8 bases not matched to a gene. From germline, CDR1 is SGDLS and CDR2 YYNGEE.

This chain joins TRBV5-1 and TRBJ1-2; TRBD1 matches at 10 bases. The CDR3 is 16 residues long. After removal of 3 bases from V and 5 bases from J, the junction contained 10 bases not matched to a gene. Germline V gives CDR1 SGHRS, CDR2 YFSETQ. CDR3 coding DNA: TGCGCCAGCAGCTGGGCCGGGACAGGGGATGGGTATGGCTACACCTTC. This gives the protein CASSWAGTGDGYGYTF.

This clonotype was seen more than once but under ten times. The chain links TRBV20-1 to TRBJ1-4; D not certain. Germline-derived CDR1 and CDR2 are DFQATT and SNEGSKA (reference sequence). There are 13 residues in the CDR3. Trimming left V 6 bases short and J 5 bases short, with 13 bases between. CDR3 loop: CSAEGGKNEKLFF. The CDR3 DNA reads as TGCAGTGCAGAGGGAGGGAAGAATGAAAAACTGTTTTTT.

This clonotype was observed a handful of times. V is TRBV5-1 and J is TRBJ1-1, with TRBD1 matching over 8 bases. With V trimmed by 3 bases and J by 10 bases, 8 bases remained unmatched. This CDR3 contains 13 residues. Germline CDR1 SGHRS, CDR2 YFSETQ. CDR3 bases: TGCGCCAGCAGCTCGGGACAGGAGACAGGAGCTTTCTTT. Translated: CASSSGQETGAFF.

The gene calls are TRBV12-3 or TRBV12-4 and TRBJ2-6, with D maybe TRBD2 (6 bases). Trimming left V 5 bases short and J 2 bases short, with 10 bases between. This CDR3 region has 15 residues. The DNA of the CDR3 is TGTGCCAGCAGTGATTCGGGGGCTGGGGCCAACGTCCTGACTTTC. Translating gives CASSDSGAGANVLTF.

This CDR3 is CASTLGTSFNEQFF. CDR3 nucleotides: TGCGCCAGCACGCTCGGGACTAGCTTCAATGAGCAGTTCTTC. The chain joins TRBV5-1 to TRBJ2-1, with 9 bases lining up with TRBD2. This CDR3 has 14 amino acids. Germline loops: CDR1 SGHRS, CDR2 YFSETQ. V shed 6 bases and J 6 bases; nucleotides not matched to a gene: 7.

This clonotype was observed a few times. The chain has TRBV9 and TRBJ1-3; D perhaps matches TRBD1 (5 bases). V was shortened by 4 bases and J by 4 bases, with 21 bases between the two germline ends. The CDR3 has 17 amino acids. CDR1 and CDR2 from the germline V gene are SGDLS and YYNGEE. The CDR3 bases are TGTGCCAGCAGCCGGATTGTGGGGCGTTCCGCGGGAAACACCATATATTTT. Translating gives CASSRIVGRSAGNTIYF.

This chain connects TRBV15 to TRBJ2-2; 15 positions match TRBD2. The germline V gene has CDR1 LNHNV and CDR2 YYDKDF (reference sequence). The trim removed 1 base at V and 11 bases at J, leaving 8 bases unmatched. This CDR3 contains 17 residues. CDR3 DNA: TGTGCCACCAGCAGAGTCCCTGGACTAGCGGGAGGGCCCGAGCTGTTTTTT. Translation: CATSRVPGLAGGPELFF.

In this sample, this clonotype turned up a few times. The chain combines TRBV11-2 with TRBJ2-5, with a weak D call TRBD1 (6 bases). The V and J ends lost 5 bases and 3 bases respectively, with 10 bases between them. Per germline, CDR1 SGHAT and CDR2 FQNNGV. The CDR3 contains 13 residues. The CDR3 protein is CASSPRTEETQYF. CDR3 nucleotides: TGTGCCAGCAGCCCGCGGACAGAAGAGACCCAGTACTTC.

V and J are TRBV7-2 and TRBJ2-1; the D is unclear. The V and J ends lost 2 bases and 9 bases respectively, with 11 bases between them. This CDR3 has 13 residues. Per germline, CDR1 SGHTA and CDR2 FQGNSA. The CDR3 loop reads CASSLILGPEQFF. The CDR3 DNA reads TGTGCCAGCAGCTTAATCCTAGGGCCTGAGCAGTTCTTC.

This clonotype was observed a few times. V gene TRBV12-3 or TRBV12-4 combines with J gene TRBJ2-3; tentatively, D is TRBD2 (5 bases). The CDR3 totals 15 residues. The V gene lost 5 bases and the J gene lost 2 bases, with 14 bases spanning the gap. CDR3 amino acids: CASSPDRGNTDTQYF. CDR3 nucleotides: TGTGCCAGCAGTCCGGATCGGGGAAACACAGATACGCAGTATTTT.

This chain uses TRBV5-5 with TRBJ2-2; D may be TRBD2 (7 bases). Trimming shortened V by 3 bases and J by 4 bases, and 13 bases separated the two germline ends. Germline CDR1 reads SGHKS; CDR2 reads YYEKEE (reference sequence). This CDR3 region has 15 residues. The chain's CDR3 is CASSSSGGATGELFF. DNA for the CDR3: TGTGCCAGCAGCTCTTCGGGGGGCGCCACCGGGGAGCTGTTTTTT.

This clonotype came up a few times. The rearrangement links TRBV6-6 to TRBJ2-7; 7 bases match TRBD2. The CDR3 totals 13 residues. Germline CDR1 reads MNHNY; CDR2 reads SVGAGI (reference sequence). Trimming cost V 8 bases and J 3 bases; bases outside gene matches: 7. The CDR3 here is CASGQGGDYEQYF. The CDR3 region has the DNA TGTGCCAGCGGGCAGGGAGGGGACTACGAGCAGTACTTC.

The chain joins TRBV7-8 to TRBJ2-7; 12 nucleotides match TRBD2. The CDR3 covers 15 residues. With V trimmed by 5 bases and J by 4 bases, 6 bases remained unmatched. Germline V lookup: CDR1 SGHVS, CDR2 FQNEAQ. CDR3 protein: CASSDLAGGPYEQYF. The DNA for the CDR3 is TGTGCCAGCAGCGACCTAGCGGGAGGGCCTTACGAGCAGTACTTC.

The chain employs TRBV9 and TRBJ2-1; TRBD1 or TRBD2 may be the D gene (5 bases each). This CDR3 has 12 amino acids. Germline CDR1 reads SGDLS; CDR2 reads YYNGEE. V was pared by 3 bases and J by 10 bases, with 11 bases between. The CDR3 region is CASSALGEEQFF. DNA of the CDR3: TGTGCCAGCAGCGCACTAGGGGAGGAGCAGTTCTTC.

This sequence joins TRBV29-1 and TRBJ1-3; 7 positions match TRBD1. Germline CDR1 and CDR2: SQVTM and ANQGSEA. V dropped 6 bases and J dropped 2; count of bases not matched to a gene: 4. CDR3 length equals 13 residues. The DNA of the CDR3 is TGCAGCGTAAACAGGGGAACTGGAAACACCATATATTTT. It is translated as CSVNRGTGNTIYF.

The DNA of the CDR3 is TGTGCCAGCAGCTCCGTCGCTGGCTATGGCTACACCTTC. Translating it yields CASSSVAGYGYTF. The chain couples TRBV7-2 to TRBJ1-2; D not certain. With 4 bases removed from V and 4 bases from J, the gap between germline ends came to 10 bases. The germline gives CDR1 SGHTA, CDR2 FQGNSA. The CDR3 loop spans 13 amino acids.

This clonotype occurred a few times. J is TRBJ2-5 and V is TRBV19; 7 nucleotides match TRBD1. V shed 2 bases and J 1 base; nucleotides not matched to a gene: 7. The CDR3 consists of 16 residues. Germline V lookup: CDR1 LNHDA, CDR2 SQIVND (reference sequence). The CDR3 DNA reads as TGTGCCAGTAGTATAACCCTGACAGGGCTCCAAGAGACCCAGTACTTC. Protein product: CASSITLTGLQETQYF. Using reference TRBV19 and TRBJ2-5 for the parts outside the CDR3, the full variable domain is DGGITQSPKYLFRKEGQNVTLSCEQNLNHDAMYWYRQDPGQGLRLIYYSQIVNDFQKGDIAEGYSVSREKKESFPLTVTSAQKNPTAFYLCASSITLTGLQETQYFGPGTRLLVL.